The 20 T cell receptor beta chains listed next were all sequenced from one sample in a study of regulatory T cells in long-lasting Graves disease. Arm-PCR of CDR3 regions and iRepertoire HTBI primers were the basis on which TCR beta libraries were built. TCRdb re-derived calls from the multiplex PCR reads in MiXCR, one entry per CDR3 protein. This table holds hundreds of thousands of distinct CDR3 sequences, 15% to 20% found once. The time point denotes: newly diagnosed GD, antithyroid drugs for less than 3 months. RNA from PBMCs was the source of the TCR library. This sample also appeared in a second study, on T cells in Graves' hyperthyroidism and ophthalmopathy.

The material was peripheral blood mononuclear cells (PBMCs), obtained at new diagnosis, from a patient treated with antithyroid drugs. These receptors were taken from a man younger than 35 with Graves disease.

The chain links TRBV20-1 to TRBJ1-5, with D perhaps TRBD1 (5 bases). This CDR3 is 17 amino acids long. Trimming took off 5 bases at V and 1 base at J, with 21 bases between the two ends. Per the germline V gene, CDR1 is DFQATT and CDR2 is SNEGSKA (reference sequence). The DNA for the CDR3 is TGCAGTGCTGTCCGGACTCCGTTGGGACCGAGCAATCAGCCCCAGCATTTT. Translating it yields CSAVRTPLGPSNQPQHF.

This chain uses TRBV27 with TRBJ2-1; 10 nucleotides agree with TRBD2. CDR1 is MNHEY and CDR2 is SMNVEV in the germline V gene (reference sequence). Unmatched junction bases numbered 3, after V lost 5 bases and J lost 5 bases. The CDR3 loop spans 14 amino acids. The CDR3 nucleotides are TGTGCCAGCAGTCCTCTAGCGGGGGACAATGAGCAGTTCTTC. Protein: CASSPLAGDNEQFF.

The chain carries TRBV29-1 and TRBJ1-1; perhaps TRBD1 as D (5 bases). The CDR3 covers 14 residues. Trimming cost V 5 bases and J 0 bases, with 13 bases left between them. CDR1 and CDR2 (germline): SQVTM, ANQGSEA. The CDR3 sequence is CSVKGEGMNTEAFF. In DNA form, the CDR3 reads TGCAGCGTTAAAGGTGAGGGGATGAACACTGAAGCTTTCTTT.

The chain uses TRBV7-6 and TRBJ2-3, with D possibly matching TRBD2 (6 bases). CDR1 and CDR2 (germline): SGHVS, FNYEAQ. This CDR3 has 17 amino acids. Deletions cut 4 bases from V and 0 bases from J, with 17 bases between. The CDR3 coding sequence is TGTGCCAGCAGCTACCGGTCTAGCGAGACTAGCACAGATACGCAGTATTTT. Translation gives CASSYRSSETSTDTQYF.

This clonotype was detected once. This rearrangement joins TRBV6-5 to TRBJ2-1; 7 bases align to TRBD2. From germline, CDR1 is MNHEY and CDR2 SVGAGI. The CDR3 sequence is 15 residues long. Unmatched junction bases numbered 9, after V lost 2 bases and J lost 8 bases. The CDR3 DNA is TGTGCCAGCAGTTACCTTGCGGGAGAACTGTATGAGCAGTTCTTC. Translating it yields CASSYLAGELYEQFF.

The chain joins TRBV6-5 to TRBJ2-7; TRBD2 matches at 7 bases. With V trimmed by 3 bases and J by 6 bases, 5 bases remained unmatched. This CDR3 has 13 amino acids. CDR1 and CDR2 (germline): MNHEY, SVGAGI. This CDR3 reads CASSYAGEAEQYF. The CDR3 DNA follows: TGTGCCAGCAGTTATGCGGGAGAGGCCGAGCAGTACTTC.

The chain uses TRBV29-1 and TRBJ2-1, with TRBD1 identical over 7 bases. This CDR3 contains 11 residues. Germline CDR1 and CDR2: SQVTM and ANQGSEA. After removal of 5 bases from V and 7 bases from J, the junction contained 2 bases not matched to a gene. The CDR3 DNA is TGCAGCGTTCCCAGGGGGAATGAGCAGTTCTTC. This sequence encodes CSVPRGNEQFF.

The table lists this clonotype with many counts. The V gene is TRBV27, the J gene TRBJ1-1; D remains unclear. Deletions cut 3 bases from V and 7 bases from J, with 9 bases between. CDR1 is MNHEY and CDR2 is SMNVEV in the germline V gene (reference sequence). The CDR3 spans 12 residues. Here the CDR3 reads CASSFEGGEAFF. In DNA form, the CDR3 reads TGTGCCAGCAGTTTCGAGGGCGGTGAAGCTTTCTTT.

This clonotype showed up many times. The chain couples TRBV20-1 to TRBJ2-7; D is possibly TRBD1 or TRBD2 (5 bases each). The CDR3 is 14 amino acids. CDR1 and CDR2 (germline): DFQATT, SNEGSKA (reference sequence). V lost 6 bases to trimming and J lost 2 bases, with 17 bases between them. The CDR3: CSAAPGTETYEQYF. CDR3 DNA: TGCAGTGCCGCCCCCGGGACGGAGACCTACGAGCAGTACTTC.

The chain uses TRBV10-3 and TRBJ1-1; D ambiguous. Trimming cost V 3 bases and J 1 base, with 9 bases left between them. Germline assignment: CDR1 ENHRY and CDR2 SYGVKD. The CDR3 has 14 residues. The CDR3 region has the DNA TGTGCCATCAGTGAAGGACGGCGGAACACTGAAGCTTTCTTT. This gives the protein CAISEGRRNTEAFF.

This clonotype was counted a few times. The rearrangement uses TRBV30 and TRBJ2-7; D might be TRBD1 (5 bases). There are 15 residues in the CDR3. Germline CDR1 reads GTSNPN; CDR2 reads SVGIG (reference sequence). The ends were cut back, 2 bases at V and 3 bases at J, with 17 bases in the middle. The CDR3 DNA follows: TGTGCCTGGAGTATGGGGCCCAGAAGACTCTACGAGCAGTACTTC. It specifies CAWSMGPRRLYEQYF.

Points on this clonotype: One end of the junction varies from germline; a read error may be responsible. CDR3 loop: CASSLTGYGYAF. CDR3 bases: TGTGCCAGCAGCCTGACCGGCTATGGCTACGCCTTC. V is TRBV5-1 and J is TRBJ1-2, with D hard to call. The CDR3 totals 12 residues. CDR1 and CDR2 from the germline V gene are SGHRS and YFSETQ.

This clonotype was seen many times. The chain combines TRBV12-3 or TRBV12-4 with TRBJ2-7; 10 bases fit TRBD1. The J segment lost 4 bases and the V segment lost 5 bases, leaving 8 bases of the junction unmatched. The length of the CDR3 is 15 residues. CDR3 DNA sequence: TGTGCCAGCAGTCGAACGACAGGGGGCAGGTACGAGCAGTACTTC. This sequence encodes CASSRTTGGRYEQYF.

CDR3 sequence: CASSPRGGQGETQYF. Written as DNA, the CDR3 is TGTGCCAGCAGCCCCAGAGGGGGACAGGGGGAGACCCAGTACTTC. The chain carries TRBV6-1 and TRBJ2-5; 10 bases agree with TRBD1. Trimming took 6 bases from V and 5 from J; bases not matched to a gene: 9. Per the germline V gene, CDR1 is MNHNS and CDR2 is SASEGT. The CDR3 contains 15 residues.

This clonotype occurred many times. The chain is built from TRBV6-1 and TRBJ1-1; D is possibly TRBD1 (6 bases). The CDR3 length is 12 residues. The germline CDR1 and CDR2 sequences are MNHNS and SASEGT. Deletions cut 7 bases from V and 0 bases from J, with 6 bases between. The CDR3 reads CASTGVNTEAFF. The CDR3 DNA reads TGTGCCAGCACAGGGGTGAACACTGAAGCTTTCTTT.

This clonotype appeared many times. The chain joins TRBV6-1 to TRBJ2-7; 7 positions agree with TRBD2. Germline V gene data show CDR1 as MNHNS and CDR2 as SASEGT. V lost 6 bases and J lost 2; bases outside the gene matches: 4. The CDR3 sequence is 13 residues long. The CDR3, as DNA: TGTGCCAGCAGACCTAGCGGCCCCTACGAGCAGTACTTC. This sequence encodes CASRPSGPYEQYF.

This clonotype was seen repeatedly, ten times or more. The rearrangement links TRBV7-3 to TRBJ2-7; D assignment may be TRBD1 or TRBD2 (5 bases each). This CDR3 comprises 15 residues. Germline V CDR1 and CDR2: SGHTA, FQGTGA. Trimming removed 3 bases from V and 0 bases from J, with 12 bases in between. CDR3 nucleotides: TGTGCCAGCAGCTTGTACGGGGACGGCTCCTACGAGCAGTACTTC. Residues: CASSLYGDGSYEQYF.

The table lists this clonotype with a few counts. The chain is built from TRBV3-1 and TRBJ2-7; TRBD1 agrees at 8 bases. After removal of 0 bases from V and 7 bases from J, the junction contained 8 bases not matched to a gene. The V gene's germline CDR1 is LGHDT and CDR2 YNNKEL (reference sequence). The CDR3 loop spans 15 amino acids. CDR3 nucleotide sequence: TGTGCCAGCAGCCAAGAGCCCCGGACAGGGTCTGAGCAGTACTTC. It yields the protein CASSQEPRTGSEQYF.

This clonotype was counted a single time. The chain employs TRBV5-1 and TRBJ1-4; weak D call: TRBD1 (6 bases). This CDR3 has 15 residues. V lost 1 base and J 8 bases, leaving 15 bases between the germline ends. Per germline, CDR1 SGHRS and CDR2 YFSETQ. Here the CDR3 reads CASSLNTGSQEKLFF. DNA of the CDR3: TGCGCCAGCAGCTTGAATACAGGGAGCCAGGAAAAACTGTTTTTT.

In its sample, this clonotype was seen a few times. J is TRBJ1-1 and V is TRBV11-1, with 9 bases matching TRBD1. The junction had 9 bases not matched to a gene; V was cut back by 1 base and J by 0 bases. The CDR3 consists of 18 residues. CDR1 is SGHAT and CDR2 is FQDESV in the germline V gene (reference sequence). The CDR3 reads CASSLVGQGSDMNTEAFF. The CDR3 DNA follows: TGTGCCAGCAGCTTAGTAGGACAGGGGTCGGACATGAACACTGAAGCTTTCTTT. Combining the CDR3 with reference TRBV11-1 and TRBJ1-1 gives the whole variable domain EAEVAQSPRYKITEKSQAVAFWCDPISGHATLYWYRQILGQGPELLVQFQDESVVDDSQLPKDRFSAERLKGVDSTLKIQPAELGDSAMYLCASSLVGQGSDMNTEAFFGQGTRLTVV.